The T cell receptor (beta chain) described here comes from a study of CD8 T cells in ankylosing spondylitis. V was clipped by 5 bases and J by 7 bases; unmatched bases: 5. Germline values: CDR1 SGHVS, CDR2 FQNEAQ. The CDR3 runs 13 residues. TCRdb ran MiXCR on the 5' RACE reads and lists one entry per CDR3 protein. The sample contains 200,000 to 300,000 distinct CDR3 sequences, 20% to 30% of which appear only once. In its sample, this clonotype was seen a few times. This may arise from a read error, as a much more abundant clone is one base away. The sequenced material came from blood, either unsorted or a sorted T cell fraction (not recorded which). This TCR was sampled from a male donor with ankylosing spondylitis or in good health (not recorded which). J is TRBJ2-1 and V is TRBV7-8; 7 positions match TRBD1. Written as DNA, the CDR3 is TGTGCCAGCAGCGCAGGGACAGCGAATGAGCAGTTCTTC. This translates into CASSAGTANEQFF.